These 24 T cell receptor beta chains were all obtained from the same sample, sequenced in a study of OX40 agonist ivuxolimab in advanced cancers. Libraries were prepared by immunoSEQ multiplex PCR; TCRdb keeps only in-frame clonotypes and omits some of them. The sample comprises around 18,000 clones, over 75% of which are singletons, and about 31% rests with the top ten. This specimen was CD4+ or CD8+ T cells sorted from blood, taken in a trial of the OX40 agonist ivuxolimab. These receptors originate from an adult with an advanced solid tumor such as melanoma, head and neck, liver or kidney cancer.

The genes are TRBV28 and TRBJ2-5; TRBD2 matches 12 bases. Matching the DNA end better, TRBJ2-7 makes the J call doubtful. This CDR3 is built from 16 residues. The germline gives CDR1 MDHEN, CDR2 SYDVKM. DNA of the CDR3: TGTGCCAGCAGTTTAGGTAGGGGGACTAGCGGGTACGAGCAGTACTTC. This encodes CASSLGRGTSGYEQYF.

The chain carries TRBV6-5 and TRBJ2-5; D may correspond to TRBD1 or TRBD2 (5 bases each). Between the trimmed V and J ends, which lost 5 bases and 1 base, there was a span of 17 bases. There are 16 residues in the CDR3. Germline loops: CDR1 MNHEY, CDR2 SVGAGI. CDR3 residues: CASSNLPGRTQETQYF. The CDR3 nucleotides are TGTGCCAGCAGTAACTTACCGGGACGGACCCAAGAGACCCAGTACTTC.

V gene TRBV28 combines with J gene TRBJ2-1; perhaps TRBD2 as D (6 bases). The CDR3 sequence is 16 residues long. CDR1 MDHEN and CDR2 SYDVKM come from the germline V gene. Trimming took off 7 bases at V and 1 base at J, with 17 bases between the two ends. CDR3 DNA: TGTGCCAGCATACCCTCTAGCGTAAGGTCCTACAATGAGCAGTTCTTC. This gives the protein CASIPSSVRSYNEQFF.

This clone was picked up a small number of times. The chain has TRBV5-1 and TRBJ1-5; a possible D gene is TRBD1 (6 bases). Germline V CDR1 and CDR2: SGHRS, YFSETQ. The germline V and J ends were trimmed by 6 bases and 4 bases, with 14 bases remaining between them. The CDR3 is 14 residues long. The CDR3 DNA reads as TGCGCCAGCAAGGAGGGGGGTGGGAATCAGCCCCAGCATTTT. Amino acids: CASKEGGGNQPQHF. The whole variable domain, filled in from reference TRBV5-1 and TRBJ1-5, reads KAGVTQTPRYLIKTRGQQVTLSCSPISGHRSVSWYQQTPGQGLQFLFEYFSETQRNKGNFPGRFSGRQFSNSRSEMNVSTLELGDSALYLCASKEGGGNQPQHFGDGTRLSIL.

The chain uses TRBV4-2 and TRBJ1-3, with TRBD1 as a possible D gene (5 bases). Germline V CDR1 and CDR2: LGHNA, YNFKEQ. V shed 0 bases and J shed 3 bases, with 12 bases lying between them. This CDR3 is 16 amino acids long. The CDR3, as DNA: TGTGCCAGCAGCCAAGATTCGTACGGGGGTGGAAACACCATATATTTT. This translates into CASSQDSYGGGNTIYF.

Notes on this clone: Different DNA sequences within this sample yield the same CDR3. This rearrangement joins TRBV28 to TRBJ2-3; D is unresolved. Trimming removed 1 base at V and 0 bases at J, with 2 bases between. The CDR3 extends over 13 amino acids. Germline CDR1 MDHEN, CDR2 SYDVKM. The CDR3: CASSLSSTDTQYF. Here the CDR3 DNA reads TGTGCCAGCAGTTTATCCAGCACAGATACGCAGTATTTT.

The V call is TRBV5-1, the J call TRBJ1-1, with 7 positions matching TRBD1. Per germline, CDR1 SGHRS and CDR2 YFSETQ. The CDR3 sequence is 15 residues long. V lost 3 bases and J lost 3; bases outside the gene matches: 8. Here the CDR3 reads CASSWRQGRDTEAFF. CDR3 DNA sequence: TGCGCCAGCAGCTGGAGACAGGGTCGGGACACTGAAGCTTTCTTT.

The chain uses TRBV10-3 and TRBJ2-3; D is unresolved. V gave up 3 bases and J gave up 5 bases, with 21 bases separating them. The CDR3 spans 17 residues. Germline CDR1 reads ENHRY; CDR2 reads SYGVKD. The CDR3 sequence: CAISDLTVKVVGDTQYF. CDR3 sequence (DNA): TGTGCCATCAGTGATTTAACAGTTAAGGTTGTTGGAGATACGCAGTATTTT.

The CDR3 nucleotides read TGTGCCAGCAGTTTCTTTACAGAGGGGGCGCACTATGGCTACACCTTC. It yields the protein CASSFFTEGAHYGYTF. The chain couples TRBV28 to TRBJ1-2; 7 bases match TRBD1. The CDR3 runs 16 residues. Per germline, CDR1 MDHEN and CDR2 SYDVKM. Unmatched junction bases numbered 10, after V lost 3 bases and J lost 3 bases.

The gene calls are TRBV25-1 and TRBJ2-6; D could derive from TRBD1 or TRBD2 (5 bases each). The CDR3 sequence is 14 residues long. V lost 8 bases and J 2 bases, leaving 10 bases between the germline ends. Germline CDR1 reads MGHDK; CDR2 reads SYGVNS. The CDR3 sequence is CASRGVTGANVLTF. As DNA, the CDR3 is TGTGCCAGCCGAGGGGTGACTGGGGCCAACGTCCTGACTTTC.

V gene TRBV2 combines with J gene TRBJ1-4, with TRBD1 matching over 9 bases. V was pared by 6 bases and J by 8 bases, with 7 bases of the junction left unmatched. Looked up from germline, CDR1 is SNHLY and CDR2 is FYNNEI. The CDR3 is made up of 14 amino acids. This CDR3 reads CASSEQGAEEKLFF. DNA for the CDR3: TGTGCCAGCAGCGAACAGGGGGCTGAGGAAAAACTGTTTTTT.

This sequence joins TRBV4-1 and TRBJ2-1, with D tentatively TRBD2 (5 bases). V was cut by 0 bases and J by 8 bases, with 8 bases left in between. CDR3 size: 13 residues. Germline V gene data show CDR1 as MGHRA and CDR2 as YSYEKL. The CDR3 protein is CASSQDPGYEQFF. In nucleotides, the CDR3 is TGCGCCAGCAGCCAAGATCCGGGGTATGAGCAGTTCTTC.

This clone is a singleton in its sample. The CDR3 nucleotides read TGTGCCAGCAGTGAAGCCGCATCAGATACGCAGTATTTT. This encodes CASSEAASDTQYF. V usage is TRBV2 and J usage is TRBJ2-3; D gene unclear. Germline V gives CDR1 SNHLY, CDR2 FYNNEI. Trimming took 0 bases from V and 4 from J, leaving 5 bases between them. This CDR3 has 13 residues.

The rearrangement joins TRBV11-3 to TRBJ2-5, with D tentatively TRBD2 (6 bases). The V end lost 4 bases, the J end lost 3 bases, and 12 bases lay between the germline ends. Germline CDR1 is SGHNT and CDR2 is YENEEA. CDR3 size: 14 residues. The CDR3 here is CASSSRWGEETQYF. CDR3 sequence (DNA): TGTGCCAGCAGCTCACGATGGGGGGAAGAGACCCAGTACTTC.

V usage is TRBV7-6 and J usage is TRBJ1-1; D may be TRBD1 (6 bases). V lost 5 bases, J lost 3 bases, and 10 bases lay in between. In germline, CDR1 is SGHVS, CDR2 FNYEAQ. CDR3 length: 13 residues. The CDR3 DNA reads as TGTGCCAGCAGCCCGGACAGTCACACTGAAGCTTTCTTT. Its protein is CASSPDSHTEAFF.

V gene TRBV11-3 combines with J gene TRBJ2-1; the D is unclear. Germline CDR1 is SGHNT and CDR2 is YENEEA. The CDR3 consists of 13 residues. Trimming left V 0 bases short and J 10 bases short, with 10 bases between. CDR3 DNA sequence: TGTGCCAGCAGCTTAGATCCCGTAGTGGAGCAGTTCTTC. Amino acid sequence: CASSLDPVVEQFF.

The chain joins TRBV9 to TRBJ1-1; D is possibly TRBD1 (6 bases). The CDR3 length is 14 residues. Germline values: CDR1 SGDLS, CDR2 YYNGEE. V was pared by 5 bases and J by 2 bases, with 13 bases between. CDR3 nucleotides: TGTGCCAGCAGGCGAGGGGGACTAAACACTGAAGCTTTCTTT. Translation gives CASRRGGLNTEAFF.

The J gene is TRBJ2-1, the V gene TRBV4-1; the D call may be TRBD1 or TRBD2 (5 bases each). Germline V gene data show CDR1 as MGHRA and CDR2 as YSYEKL. The V end was cut by 0 bases, the J end by 2 bases, with 14 bases between. The CDR3 sequence is 17 residues long. The CDR3: CASSQDPGTSPYNEQFF. The CDR3 DNA reads as TGCGCCAGCAGCCAAGATCCGGGGACCTCACCCTACAATGAGCAGTTCTTC.

This clone was found once. The chain is built from TRBV4-1 and TRBJ2-1; D unresolved. The CDR3 contains 15 residues. V was shortened by 1 base and J by 0 bases, with 7 bases between the two germline ends. CDR1 MGHRA and CDR2 YSYEKL come from the germline V gene. The chain's CDR3 is CASSQGSFSYNEQFF. DNA for the CDR3: TGCGCCAGCAGCCAAGGGAGCTTCTCCTACAATGAGCAGTTCTTC.

The rearrangement uses TRBV28 and TRBJ2-2, with D possibly TRBD2 on 5 matching bases. In germline, CDR1 is MDHEN, CDR2 SYDVKM. The CDR3 is 15 amino acids. V was clipped by 7 bases and J by 3 bases, with 15 bases between them. The CDR3 spells CASIYRGWDTGELFF. CDR3 coding DNA: TGTGCCAGCATCTACCGGGGTTGGGACACCGGGGAGCTGTTTTTT.

The chain has TRBV2 and TRBJ2-2; a weak D match, TRBD1 (6 bases). Trimming stripped 2 bases from V and 3 bases from J, with 7 bases between. This CDR3 comprises 14 residues. The germline V gene has CDR1 SNHLY and CDR2 FYNNEI. The CDR3 DNA reads as TGTGCCAGCAGTGAATGGGGGCACACCGGGGAGCTGTTTTTT. It yields the protein CASSEWGHTGELFF.

This clone was seen more than once but under ten times. V gene TRBV4-2 combines with J gene TRBJ2-7; D call uncertain. CDR1 is LGHNA, CDR2 YNFKEQ, per germline. Trimming left V 6 bases short and J 0 bases short, with 15 bases between. This CDR3 comprises 15 residues. CDR3 residues: CASRHDQMNSYEQYF. DNA for the CDR3: TGTGCCAGCAGACACGACCAGATGAACTCCTACGAGCAGTACTTC.

The V and J genes are TRBV11-2 and TRBJ2-1; the match to TRBD2 covers 9 bases. Germline CDR1 is SGHAT and CDR2 is FQNNGV. J gave up 4 bases and V 1 base, and 5 bases lay outside the gene matches. There are 16 residues in the CDR3. CDR3 in DNA: TGTGCCAGCAGCTTAGCTTGGCTAGCGGGATACAATGAGCAGTTCTTC. It encodes CASSLAWLAGYNEQFF.

As regards this clone: A junction boundary mismatches the germline segment, possibly from a read error. This rearrangement joins TRBV7-7 to TRBJ2-3; D unresolved. Germline CDR1 SSHAT, CDR2 FNYEAQ (reference sequence). CDR3 length: 15 amino acids. CDR3: CASSLAQKSTDTQYF. For the CDR3, the DNA is TGTGCTAGCAGCTTAGCACAAAAAAGCACAGATACGCAGTATTTT.